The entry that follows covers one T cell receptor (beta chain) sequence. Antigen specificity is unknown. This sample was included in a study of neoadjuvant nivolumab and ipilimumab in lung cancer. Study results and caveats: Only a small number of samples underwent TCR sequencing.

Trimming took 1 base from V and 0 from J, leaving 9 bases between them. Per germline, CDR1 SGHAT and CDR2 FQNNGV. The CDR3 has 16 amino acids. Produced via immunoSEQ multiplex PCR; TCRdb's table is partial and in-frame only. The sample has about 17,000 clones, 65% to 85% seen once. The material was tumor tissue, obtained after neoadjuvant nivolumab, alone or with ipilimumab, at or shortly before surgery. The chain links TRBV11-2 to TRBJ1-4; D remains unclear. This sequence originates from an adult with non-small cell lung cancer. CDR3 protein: CASSLAAVTTNEKLFF. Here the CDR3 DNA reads TGTGCCAGCAGCTTAGCCGCAGTCACAACTAATGAAAAACTGTTTTTT.